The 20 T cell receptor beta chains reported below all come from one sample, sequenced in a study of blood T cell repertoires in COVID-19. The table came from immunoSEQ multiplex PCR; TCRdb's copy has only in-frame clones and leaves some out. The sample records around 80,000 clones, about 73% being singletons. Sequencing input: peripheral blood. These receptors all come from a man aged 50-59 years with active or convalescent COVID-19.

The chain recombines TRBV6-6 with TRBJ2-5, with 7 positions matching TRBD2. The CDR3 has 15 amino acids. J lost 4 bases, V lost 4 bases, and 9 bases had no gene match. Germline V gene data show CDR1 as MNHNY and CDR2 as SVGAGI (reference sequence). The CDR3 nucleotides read TGTGCCAGCAGTTCCCAGTCTAGCGGCGGAGAGACCCAGTACTTC. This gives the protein CASSSQSSGGETQYF.

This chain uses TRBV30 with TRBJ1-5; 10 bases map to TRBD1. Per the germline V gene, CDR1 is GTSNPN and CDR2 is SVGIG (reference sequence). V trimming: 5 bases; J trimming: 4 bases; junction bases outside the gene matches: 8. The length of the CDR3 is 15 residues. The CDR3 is CAWGLGQGENQPQHF. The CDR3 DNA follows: TGTGCCTGGGGACTCGGACAGGGGGAGAATCAGCCCCAGCATTTT.

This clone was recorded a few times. The CDR3: CASSPPYAIYEQYF. In nucleotides, the CDR3 is TGTGCCAGCAGCCCCCCCTACGCGATCTACGAGCAGTACTTC. The V gene is TRBV3-1 (or the pseudogene TRBV3-2), the J gene TRBJ2-7; D is unclear. Trimming stripped 4 bases from V and 3 bases from J, with 13 bases between. Germline V gives CDR1 LGHDT, CDR2 YNNKEL (reference sequence). The length of the CDR3 is 14 residues.

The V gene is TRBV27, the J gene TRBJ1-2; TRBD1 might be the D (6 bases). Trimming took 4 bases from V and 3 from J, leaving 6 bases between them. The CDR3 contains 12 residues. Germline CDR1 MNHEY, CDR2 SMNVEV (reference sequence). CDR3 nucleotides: TGTGCCAGCAGTTCAGGGGACTATGGCTACACCTTC. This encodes CASSSGDYGYTF.

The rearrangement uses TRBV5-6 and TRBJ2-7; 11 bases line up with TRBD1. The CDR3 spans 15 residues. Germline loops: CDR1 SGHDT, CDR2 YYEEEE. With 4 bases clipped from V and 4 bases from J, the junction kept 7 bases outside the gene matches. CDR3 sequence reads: CASSQAGTGGYEQYF. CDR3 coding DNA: TGTGCCAGCAGCCAGGCCGGGACAGGGGGGTACGAGCAGTACTTC.

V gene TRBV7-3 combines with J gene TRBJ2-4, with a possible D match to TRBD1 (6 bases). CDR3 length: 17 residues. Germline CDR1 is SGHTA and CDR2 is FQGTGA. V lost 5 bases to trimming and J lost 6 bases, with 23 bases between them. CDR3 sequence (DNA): TGTGCCAGCAGCCCCACGGGTAGGGGGTCTGTGGGAAACATTCAGTACTTC. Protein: CASSPTGRGSVGNIQYF. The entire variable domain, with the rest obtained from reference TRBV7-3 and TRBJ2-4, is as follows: GAGVSQTPSNKVTEKGKYVELRCDPISGHTALYWYRQSLGQGPEFLIYFQGTGAADDSGLPNDRFFAVRPEGSVSTLKIQRTERGDSAVYLCASSPTGRGSVGNIQYFGAGTRLSVL.

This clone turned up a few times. CDR3 sequence: CASSQVDVRGLGNTIYF. The CDR3 DNA reads as TGTGCCAGCAGCCAAGTTGACGTCAGGGGATTGGGAAACACCATATATTTT. J is TRBJ1-3 and V is TRBV4-2; a possible D gene is TRBD1 (6 bases). Trimming took off 1 base at V and 4 bases at J, with 17 bases between the two ends. There are 17 residues in the CDR3. Germline lookup yields CDR1 LGHNA and CDR2 YNFKEQ.

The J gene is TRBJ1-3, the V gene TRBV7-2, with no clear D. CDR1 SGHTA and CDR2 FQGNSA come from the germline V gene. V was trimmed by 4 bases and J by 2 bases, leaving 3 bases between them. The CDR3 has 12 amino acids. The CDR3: CASSSAGNTIYF. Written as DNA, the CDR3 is TGTGCCAGCAGCTCCGCTGGAAACACCATATATTTT.

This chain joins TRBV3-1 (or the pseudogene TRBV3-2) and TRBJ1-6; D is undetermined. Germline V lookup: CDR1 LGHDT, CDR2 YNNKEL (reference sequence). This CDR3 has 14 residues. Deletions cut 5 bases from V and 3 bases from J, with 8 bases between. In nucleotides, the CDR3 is TGTGCCAGCAGCGATAACGGCTATAATTCACCCCTCCACTTT. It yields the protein CASSDNGYNSPLHF.

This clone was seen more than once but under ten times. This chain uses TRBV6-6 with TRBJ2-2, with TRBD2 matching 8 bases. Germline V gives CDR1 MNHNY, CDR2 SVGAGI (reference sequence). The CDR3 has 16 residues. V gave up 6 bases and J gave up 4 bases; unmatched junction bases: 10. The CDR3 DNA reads TGTGCCAGCAGATTATCGGGGGGGCAGGGCACCGGGGAGCTGTTTTTT. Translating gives CASRLSGGQGTGELFF.

CDR3 loop: CASSLLASGRSPLHF. The CDR3 DNA reads as TGTGCCAGCAGTTTATTGGCATCTGGGAGGTCACCCCTCCACTTT. This chain connects TRBV27 to TRBJ1-6; D unresolved. V was cut by 1 base and J by 10 bases, with 14 bases left in between. The CDR3 extends over 15 amino acids. CDR1 is MNHEY, CDR2 SMNVEV, per germline (reference sequence).

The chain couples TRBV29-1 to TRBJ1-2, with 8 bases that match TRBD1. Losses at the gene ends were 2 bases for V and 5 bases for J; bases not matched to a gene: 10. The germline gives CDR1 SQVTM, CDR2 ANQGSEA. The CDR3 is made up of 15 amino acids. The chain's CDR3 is CSVEIGQGGRYGYTF. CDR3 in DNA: TGCAGCGTTGAAATCGGACAGGGAGGAAGGTATGGCTACACCTTC.

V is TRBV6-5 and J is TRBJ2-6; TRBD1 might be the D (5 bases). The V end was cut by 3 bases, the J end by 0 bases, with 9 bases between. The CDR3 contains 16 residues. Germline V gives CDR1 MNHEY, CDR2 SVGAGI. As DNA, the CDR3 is TGTGCCAGCAGTTATGGACAAGACTCTGGGGCCAACGTCCTGACTTTC. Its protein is CASSYGQDSGANVLTF.

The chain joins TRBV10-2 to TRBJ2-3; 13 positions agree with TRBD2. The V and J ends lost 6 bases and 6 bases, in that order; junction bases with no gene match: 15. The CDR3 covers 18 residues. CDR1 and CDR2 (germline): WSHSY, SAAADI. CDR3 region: CASRLAGGRGLGSDTQYF. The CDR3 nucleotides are TGCGCCAGCAGACTAGCGGGGGGGCGGGGCTTGGGTAGCGATACGCAGTATTTT.

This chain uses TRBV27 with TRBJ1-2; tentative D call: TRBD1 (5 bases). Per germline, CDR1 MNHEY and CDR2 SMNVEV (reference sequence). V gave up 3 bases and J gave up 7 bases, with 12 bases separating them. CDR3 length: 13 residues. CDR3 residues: CASSLVGGGGYTF. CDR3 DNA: TGTGCCAGCAGTTTGGTTGGGGGAGGTGGCTACACCTTC.

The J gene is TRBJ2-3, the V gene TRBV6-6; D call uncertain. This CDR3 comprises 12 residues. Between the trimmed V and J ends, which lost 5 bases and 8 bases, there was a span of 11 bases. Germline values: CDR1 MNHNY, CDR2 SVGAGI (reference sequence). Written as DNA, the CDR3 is TGTGCCAGCAGTCTCTCTCCCGGTACGCAGTATTTT. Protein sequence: CASSLSPGTQYF.

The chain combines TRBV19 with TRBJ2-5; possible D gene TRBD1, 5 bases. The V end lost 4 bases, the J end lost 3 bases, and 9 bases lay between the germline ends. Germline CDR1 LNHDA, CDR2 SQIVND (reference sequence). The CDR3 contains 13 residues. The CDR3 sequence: CASSRTREETQYF. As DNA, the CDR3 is TGTGCCAGTAGTAGGACACGAGAAGAGACCCAGTACTTC.

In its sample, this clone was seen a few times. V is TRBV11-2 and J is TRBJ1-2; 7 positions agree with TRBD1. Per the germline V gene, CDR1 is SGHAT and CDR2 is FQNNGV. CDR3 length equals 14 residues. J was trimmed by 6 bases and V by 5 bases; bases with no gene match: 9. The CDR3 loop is CASSGGTATHGYTF. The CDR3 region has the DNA TGTGCCAGCAGCGGGGGGACAGCTACTCATGGCTACACCTTC. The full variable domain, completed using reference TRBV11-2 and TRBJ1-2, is EAGVAQSPRYKIIEKRQSVAFWCNPISGHATLYWYQQILGQGPKLLIQFQNNGVVDDSQLPKDRFSAERLKGVDSTLKIQPAKLEDSAVYLCASSGGTATHGYTFGSGTRLTVV.

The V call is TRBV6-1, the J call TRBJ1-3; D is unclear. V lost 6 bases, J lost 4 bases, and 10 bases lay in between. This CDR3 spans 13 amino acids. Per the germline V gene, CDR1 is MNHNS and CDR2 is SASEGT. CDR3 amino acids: CASRRGKGNTIYF. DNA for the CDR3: TGTGCCAGCAGGAGAGGTAAAGGAAACACCATATATTTT.

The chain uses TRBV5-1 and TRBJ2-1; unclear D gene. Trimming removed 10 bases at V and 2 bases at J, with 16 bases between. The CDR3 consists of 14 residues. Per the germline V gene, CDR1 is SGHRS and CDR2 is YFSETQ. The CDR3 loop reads CAPRRSAPYNEQFF. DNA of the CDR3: TGCGCCCCCCGCCGGAGTGCCCCCTACAATGAGCAGTTCTTC.